The next 3 T cell receptor beta chains were all read from a single sample in a study of immune heterogeneity within non-small cell lung tumors. Multiplex PCR amplified the TCR beta CDR3 region. Its first round ran for 10 cycles with 32 V and 13 J primers. TCRdb ran MiXCR on the multiplex PCR reads and lists one entry per CDR3 protein. The data hold approximately 31,000 distinct CDR3 sequences, with about 30% observed a single time. Bulk tumor genomic DNA (around 640 ng per sample) served as template. Multiple biopsies spaced far apart were taken from each primary tumor during surgery. Newly diagnosed with untreated non-small cell lung cancer, the patients underwent curative surgery. Sequencing used lung tumor tissue. The source of these receptors is a man aged 35-49 years with non-small cell lung cancer.

This clonotype has more than one count but fewer than ten. V is TRBV5-1 and J is TRBJ1-2; a possible D gene is TRBD1 (6 bases). Deletions cut 5 bases from V and 8 bases from J, with 19 bases between. This CDR3 is 14 amino acids long. Germline CDR1 reads SGHRS; CDR2 reads YFSETQ. DNA for the CDR3: TGCGCCAGCAGAAGAACAGGGCGCGGGGGCGGCTACACCTTC. Protein: CASRRTGRGGGYTF. The entire variable domain, with the rest obtained from reference TRBV5-1 and TRBJ1-2, is as follows: KAGVTQTPRYLIKTRGQQVTLSCSPISGHRSVSWYQQTPGQGLQFLFEYFSETQRNKGNFPGRFSGRQFSNSRSEMNVSTLELGDSALYLCASRRTGRGGGYTFGSGTRLTVV.

The chain recombines TRBV19 with TRBJ1-1; D may be TRBD1 (6 bases). The CDR3 loop spans 14 amino acids. Germline loops: CDR1 LNHDA, CDR2 SQIVND (reference sequence). Trimming left V 3 bases short and J 1 base short, with 9 bases between. CDR3 in amino acids: CASSIPGQNTEAFF. In DNA form, the CDR3 reads TGTGCCAGTAGTATTCCGGGACAGAACACTGAAGCTTTCTTT. The whole variable domain, remainder taken from reference TRBV19 and TRBJ1-1, is DGGITQSPKYLFRKEGQNVTLSCEQNLNHDAMYWYRQDPGQGLRLIYYSQIVNDFQKGDIAEGYSVSREKKESFPLTVTSAQKNPTAFYLCASSIPGQNTEAFFGQGTRLTVV.

This clonotype was found many times. The chain links TRBV11-2 to TRBJ1-2, with 8 bases aligning to TRBD1. The CDR3 runs to 14 residues. The V gene's germline CDR1 is SGHAT and CDR2 FQNNGV. V gave up 5 bases and J gave up 8 bases; unmatched junction bases: 10. CDR3 in DNA: TGTGCCAGCAGCACCGAGACAGGGGTTGGAGGCTACACCTTC. Protein product: CASSTETGVGGYTF.